The next 14 T cell receptor beta chains were all read from a single sample in a study of technical replicates of blood from several donors. Using immunoSEQ multiplex PCR, the repertoire was profiled, and TCRdb retains in-frame clones only, with some absent. This sample carries roughly 81,000 clones, roughly 97% of them seen once, and the ten largest clones take approximately 0.18%. What was sequenced was T cells isolated from PBMCs. The receptor set was obtained from a human donor in good health.

CDR3 amino acids: CSVGGLAGRDVQETQYF. The CDR3 nucleotides read TGCAGCGTGGGAGGACTAGCGGGGCGCGACGTCCAAGAGACCCAGTACTTC. V gene TRBV29-1 combines with J gene TRBJ2-5; 12 bases are shared with TRBD2. Germline CDR1 SQVTM, CDR2 ANQGSEA. CDR3 length: 17 amino acids. V trimming: 6 bases; J trimming: 1 base; junction bases outside the gene matches: 12.

V gene TRBV5-1 combines with J gene TRBJ2-3; 12 nucleotides agree with TRBD2. V dropped 3 bases and J dropped 2; count of bases not matched to a gene: 4. The CDR3 sequence is 16 residues long. Germline V gene sequence: CDR1 SGHRS, CDR2 YFSETQ. As DNA, the CDR3 is TGCGCCAGCAGCTCCTCTAGCGGGGGGGCCACAGATACGCAGTATTTT. The encoded protein is CASSSSSGGATDTQYF.

V and J are TRBV27 and TRBJ2-3, with 10 bases lining up with TRBD2. The CDR3 runs 17 residues. J gave up 0 bases and V 0 bases, and 3 bases lay outside the gene matches. Germline V gene data show CDR1 as MNHEY and CDR2 as SMNVEV (reference sequence). The CDR3 DNA is TGTGCCAGCAGTTTATCTCTAGCGGGAGTCAGCACAGATACGCAGTATTTT. It encodes CASSLSLAGVSTDTQYF.

The chain couples TRBV5-6 to TRBJ1-1; 9 bases agree with TRBD1. The CDR3 has 15 amino acids. V lost 4 bases to trimming and J lost 4 bases; unmatched junction nucleotides: 8. Per germline, CDR1 SGHDT and CDR2 YYEEEE. CDR3 loop: CASSPNRDRATEAFF. The CDR3 coding sequence is TGTGCCAGCAGCCCTAATCGGGACAGGGCCACTGAAGCTTTCTTT.

This chain joins TRBV13 and TRBJ2-7; 14 nucleotides line up with TRBD2. The CDR3 has 16 amino acids. Germline CDR1 reads PRHDT; CDR2 reads FYEKMQ (reference sequence). V gave up 5 bases and J gave up 6 bases; unmatched junction bases: 9. Here the CDR3 reads CASSTPGTSGGIEQYF. CDR3 sequence (DNA): TGTGCCAGCAGCACGCCCGGGACTAGCGGGGGAATCGAGCAGTACTTC.

This chain links TRBV11-2 with TRBJ2-5; 13 bases match TRBD2. V dropped 5 bases and J dropped 5; count of bases not matched to a gene: 14. Germline V gives CDR1 SGHAT, CDR2 FQNNGV. CDR3 length: 18 residues. CDR3 bases: TGTGCCAGCAGCCCATGGACTAGCGGGGGCCCCGCCGGCGAGACCCAGTACTTC. Protein product: CASSPWTSGGPAGETQYF.

The chain is built from TRBV9 and TRBJ2-3, with TRBD1 matching 7 bases. J gave up 1 base and V 0 bases, and 5 bases lay outside the gene matches. CDR3 size: 16 residues. Germline values: CDR1 SGDLS, CDR2 YYNGEE. CDR3 residues: CASSVVDRAGTDTQYF. The CDR3 region has the DNA TGTGCCAGCAGCGTAGTAGACAGGGCGGGCACAGATACGCAGTATTTT.

The rearrangement joins TRBV6-5 to TRBJ2-7; 8 bases are a match to TRBD1. The CDR3 contains 13 residues. Germline trimming cut 6 bases from V and 5 bases from J; bases unmatched to any gene: 6. Germline loops: CDR1 MNHEY, CDR2 SVGAGI. The CDR3 DNA follows: TGTGCCAGCAGCTCCGACAGGGGCAACGAGCAGTACTTC. Protein: CASSSDRGNEQYF.

This clone was recorded once. The rearrangement uses TRBV11-3 and TRBJ1-6; 9 positions match TRBD1. Germline-derived CDR1 and CDR2 are SGHNT and YENEEA. The CDR3 sequence is 17 residues long. Losses at the gene ends were 1 base for V and 9 bases for J; bases not matched to a gene: 10. This CDR3 is CASSLGNRDRVGSPLHF. The CDR3 DNA reads TGTGCCAGCAGCTTAGGGAACCGGGACAGGGTGGGTTCACCCCTCCACTTT.

The chain couples TRBV5-1 to TRBJ2-2; D perhaps matches TRBD1 (7 bases). V was cut by 5 bases and J by 3 bases, with 11 bases left in between. CDR1 SGHRS and CDR2 YFSETQ come from the germline V gene. The CDR3 length is 14 residues. The CDR3 DNA is TGCGCCAGCAGGCAGGGGGAGGACACCGGGGAGCTGTTTTTT. Protein: CASRQGEDTGELFF.

In its sample, this clone was seen once. The chain recombines TRBV7-2 with TRBJ2-3, with TRBD2 matching over 10 bases. V dropped 3 bases and J dropped 3; count of bases not matched to a gene: 6. Germline loops: CDR1 SGHTA, CDR2 FQGNSA. The CDR3 consists of 16 residues. The CDR3 protein is CASSFKLAGFTDTQYF. DNA for the CDR3: TGTGCCAGCAGCTTCAAACTAGCGGGGTTTACAGATACGCAGTATTTT.

This chain joins TRBV27 and TRBJ2-7, with D possibly being TRBD2 (6 bases). The CDR3 contains 15 residues. Trimming took 6 bases from V and 5 from J, leaving 20 bases between them. Germline V gene sequence: CDR1 MNHEY, CDR2 SMNVEV (reference sequence). The CDR3 protein is CASRTLRTISDEQYF. The CDR3 region has the DNA TGTGCCAGCAGGACCCTGAGGACTATTTCCGACGAGCAGTACTTC.

CDR3 in DNA: TGTGCCATCAGTGAATCGGGGGGGGCTAAACGATACAATGAGCAGTTCTTC. Residues: CAISESGGAKRYNEQFF. This chain uses TRBV10-3 with TRBJ2-1; 8 nucleotides line up with TRBD2. V was clipped by 3 bases and J by 4 bases; unmatched bases: 11. The CDR3 runs to 17 residues. Germline V CDR1 and CDR2: ENHRY, SYGVKD.

This clone occurred a few times. The V call is TRBV2, the J call TRBJ2-3; 9 nucleotides align to TRBD1. V trimming: 3 bases; J trimming: 8 bases; junction bases outside the gene matches: 9. The V gene's germline CDR1 is SNHLY and CDR2 FYNNEI. This CDR3 contains 15 residues. In DNA, the CDR3 is TGTGCCAGCAGTGACTCGGGACAGGGTGTGGGTACGCAGTATTTT. Its translation is CASSDSGQGVGTQYF.